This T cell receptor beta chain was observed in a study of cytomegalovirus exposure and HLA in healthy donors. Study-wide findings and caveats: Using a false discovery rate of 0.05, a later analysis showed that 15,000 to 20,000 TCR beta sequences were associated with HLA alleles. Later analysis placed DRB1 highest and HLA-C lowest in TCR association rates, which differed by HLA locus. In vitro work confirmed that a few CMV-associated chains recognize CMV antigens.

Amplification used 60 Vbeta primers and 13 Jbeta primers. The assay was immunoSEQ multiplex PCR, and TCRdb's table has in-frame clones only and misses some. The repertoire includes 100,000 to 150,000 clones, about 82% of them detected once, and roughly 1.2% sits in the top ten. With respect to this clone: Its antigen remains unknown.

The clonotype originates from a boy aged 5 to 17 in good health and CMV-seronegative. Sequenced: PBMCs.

CDR3 protein: CASSFRQGTATEAFF. CDR3 coding DNA: TGTGCCAGCAGCTTCAGGCAGGGAACGGCCACTGAAGCTTTCTTT. V and J are TRBV7-2 and TRBJ1-1; a possible D gene is TRBD1 (5 bases). V dropped 3 bases and J dropped 4 bases, with 15 bases sitting between them. Germline CDR1 reads SGHTA; CDR2 reads FQGNSA. The CDR3 extends over 15 amino acids.